This T cell receptor beta chain originates from a study of blood T cell repertoires in COVID-19. Study-wide background: Italy, Spain and the United States were the sources of the convalescent and acute COVID-19 samples.

Losses at the gene ends were 2 bases for V and 6 bases for J; bases not matched to a gene: 3. The CDR3 is made up of 14 amino acids. Germline lookup yields CDR1 KGHSH and CDR2 LQKENI. This clone was picked up many times. TCRdb's copy holds only in-frame clones and misses some; the assay was immunoSEQ multiplex PCR. Among about 100,000 clones listed, about 90% were seen once. The specimen sequenced was peripheral blood. The clonotype was recovered from a human donor in a cohort sampled during active COVID-19. The chain employs TRBV18 and TRBJ2-7, with 11 positions matching TRBD1. CDR3 sequence: CASSPDGTGGEQYF. DNA for the CDR3: TGTGCCAGCTCACCAGATGGGACAGGGGGCGAGCAGTACTTC.